One sample yielded the 10 T cell receptor beta chains listed below, sequenced in a study of CD8 T cells in cerebrospinal fluid in Alzheimer's disease. No DNA is given; TCRdb re-called the 10x single-cell sequencing reads and lists each CDR3 protein once. The sample has around 1,600 distinct CDR3 sequences. Sequences were obtained from cerebrospinal fluid. Receptors originate from a human donor in good health.

According to its frequency, this clonotype is large (0.1 to 1%). V and J are TRBV5-1 and TRBJ2-5. Germline loops: CDR1 SGHRS, CDR2 YFSETQ. The CDR3 contains 15 residues. The CDR3 protein is CASSLVSQVQETQYF.

This clonotype is deemed medium-sized (0.01 to 0.1%) by its frequency. The V and J genes are TRBV5-1 and TRBJ1-3; TCRdb's assignment of TRBD1 cannot be checked, as there is no DNA. CDR3 size: 16 residues. Per the germline V gene, CDR1 is SGHRS and CDR2 is YFSETQ. The CDR3 loop reads CASSLVGGHSGNTIYF.

This clonotype is medium-sized by frequency. J is TRBJ2-1 and V is TRBV24-1; the D call from TCRdb, TRBD2, cannot be confirmed without DNA. CDR3 length: 15 residues. CDR1 and CDR2 from the germline V gene are KGHDR and SFDVKD. CDR3 residues: CATSDSGGGNNEQFF.

The CDR3 protein is CASSVELAETDTQYF. The chain employs TRBV9 and TRBJ2-3; absent DNA, TCRdb's TRBD2 call cannot be checked. This CDR3 has 15 residues. Germline V lookup: CDR1 SGDLS, CDR2 YYNGEE.

Measured by frequency, this clonotype is medium-sized. The genes are TRBV18 and TRBJ2-1; TCRdb lists TRBD2, though no DNA is available to test this call. The CDR3 consists of 15 residues. CDR1 and CDR2 from the germline V gene are KGHSH and LQKENI. This chain's CDR3 is CASSPTSGSKNEQFF.

By frequency, this clonotype is medium-sized. This chain links TRBV11-3 with TRBJ2-2. The germline V gene encodes CDR1 SGHNT and CDR2 YENEEA. This CDR3 contains 13 residues. The CDR3 spells CASSADFSGELFF.

This clonotype is deemed large (0.1 to 1%) by its frequency. The rearrangement links TRBV7-2 to TRBJ1-5; TCRdb picks TRBD1, but there is no DNA to check that call. Germline CDR1 is SGHTA and CDR2 is FQGNSA. The CDR3 sequence is 15 residues long. The CDR3 loop reads CASSLRQGGNQPQHF.

This clonotype is large (0.1 to 1%) by frequency. The CDR3 spells CASSPPSTGLNTEAFF. The chain uses TRBV6-2 or TRBV6-3 and TRBJ1-1; TCRdb lists TRBD1, though no DNA is available to test this call. This CDR3 is 16 amino acids long. Germline-derived CDR1 and CDR2 are MNHEY and SVGEGT.

This clonotype shows up as medium-sized (0.01 to 0.1%) by frequency. V and J are TRBV6-5 and TRBJ1-1. This CDR3 has 18 residues. Germline-derived CDR1 and CDR2 are MNHEY and SVGAGI. This CDR3 is CASSYSALGGMAGTEAFF.

Frequency places this clonotype as medium-sized. The chain employs TRBV12-3 or TRBV12-4 and TRBJ1-6. This CDR3 spans 15 amino acids. The CDR3 reads CASSETAPGLSPLHF.